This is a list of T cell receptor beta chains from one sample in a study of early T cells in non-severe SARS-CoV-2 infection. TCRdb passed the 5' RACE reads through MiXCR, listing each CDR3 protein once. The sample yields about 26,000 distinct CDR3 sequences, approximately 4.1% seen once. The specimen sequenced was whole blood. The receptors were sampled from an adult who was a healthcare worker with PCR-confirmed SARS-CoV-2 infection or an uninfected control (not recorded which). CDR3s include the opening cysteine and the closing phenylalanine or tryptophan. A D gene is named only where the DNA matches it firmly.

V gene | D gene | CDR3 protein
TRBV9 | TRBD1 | CASSVATGTGGSSSYNSPLHF
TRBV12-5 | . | CASGLKVNTEAFF
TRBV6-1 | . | CASSYEIVANTGELFF
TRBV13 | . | CASSSYFRESSPGETQYF
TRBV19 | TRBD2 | CASSIQAGGSYNEQFF
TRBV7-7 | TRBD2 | CASGPSAYTQYF
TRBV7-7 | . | CASSQSGVHEQYF
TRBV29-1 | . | CSVGLMRAFF
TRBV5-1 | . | CASSLMLEDTQYF
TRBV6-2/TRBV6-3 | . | CASTAVGTQYF
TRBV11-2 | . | CASSSNRDRNTIYF
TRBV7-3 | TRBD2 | CASSSFGLAENTGELFF
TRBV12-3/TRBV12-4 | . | CASRKAGSLNTGELFF
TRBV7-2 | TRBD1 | CASSSPRGLWGTEAFF
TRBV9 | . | CASSVGDRSYGYTF
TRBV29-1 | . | CSVEGDFTWNEQFF